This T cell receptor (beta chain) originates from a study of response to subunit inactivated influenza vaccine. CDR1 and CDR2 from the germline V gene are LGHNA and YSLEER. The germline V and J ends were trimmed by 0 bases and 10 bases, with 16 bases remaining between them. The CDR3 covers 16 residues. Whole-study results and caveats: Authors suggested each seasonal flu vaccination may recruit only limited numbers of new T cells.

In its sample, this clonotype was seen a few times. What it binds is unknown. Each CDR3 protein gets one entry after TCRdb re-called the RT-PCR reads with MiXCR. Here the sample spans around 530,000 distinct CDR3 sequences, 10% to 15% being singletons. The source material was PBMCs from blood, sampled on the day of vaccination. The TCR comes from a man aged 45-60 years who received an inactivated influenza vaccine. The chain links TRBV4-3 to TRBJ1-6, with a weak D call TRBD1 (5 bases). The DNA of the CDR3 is TGCGCCAGCAGCCAAGAATTCCGGCTTGGGGGGTCACCCCTCCACTTT. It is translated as CASSQEFRLGGSPLHF.